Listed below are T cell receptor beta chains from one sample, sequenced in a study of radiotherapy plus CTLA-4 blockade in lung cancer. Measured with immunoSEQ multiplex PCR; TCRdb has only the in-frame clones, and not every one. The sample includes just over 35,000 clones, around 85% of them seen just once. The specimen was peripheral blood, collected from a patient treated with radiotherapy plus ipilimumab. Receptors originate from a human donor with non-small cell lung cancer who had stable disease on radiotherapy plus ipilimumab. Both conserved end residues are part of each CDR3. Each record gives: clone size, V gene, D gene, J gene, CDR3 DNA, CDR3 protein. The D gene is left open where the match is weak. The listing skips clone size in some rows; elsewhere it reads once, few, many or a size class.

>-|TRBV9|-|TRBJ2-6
TGTGCCAGCAGCGCCGACAGGTCCGGGGCCAACGTCCTGACTTTC
CASSADRSGANVLTF
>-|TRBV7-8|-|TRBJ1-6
TGTGCCTCCGGACAGTTGGATAATTCACCCCTCCACTTT
CASGQLDNSPLHF
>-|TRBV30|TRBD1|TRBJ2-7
TGTGCCTGCTCCCTGGGACAGGGCGGCAACGAGCAGTACTTC
CACSLGQGGNEQYF
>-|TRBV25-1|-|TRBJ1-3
TGTGCCAGCAGTCCCCCGGGACTCATCTCTGGAAACACCATATATTTT
CASSPPGLISGNTIYF
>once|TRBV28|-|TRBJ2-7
TGTGCCAGCAGCCTACAACAGGGTTGGGAAGAGCAGTACTTC
CASSLQQGWEEQYF
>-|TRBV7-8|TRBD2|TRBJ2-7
TGTGCCAGCAGGCGTCTCGGGACTAGCGAGTTCTTCTACGAGCAGTACTTC
CASRRLGTSEFFYEQYF
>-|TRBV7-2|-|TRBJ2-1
TGTGCCAGCAGCTTACTATACGCGGGACCGGGTGGAGAGCAGTTCTTC
CASSLLYAGPGGEQFF
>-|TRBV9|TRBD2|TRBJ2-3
TGTGCCAGCAGCTCAAGACTAGCGGGAGGGTCAGATACGCAGTATTTT
CASSSRLAGGSDTQYF
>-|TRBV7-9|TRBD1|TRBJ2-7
TGTGCCAGCAGCCGGCGGACAGGACTCCTCTACGAGCAGTACTTC
CASSRRTGLLYEQYF
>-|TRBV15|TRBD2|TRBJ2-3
TGTGCCACCAGCAGAGAGCTAGCGGGAGGCATGGCAGATACGCAGTATTTT
CATSRELAGGMADTQYF
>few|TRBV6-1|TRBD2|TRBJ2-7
TGTGCCAGCAATCCGGGACTAGTTTCCTACGAGCAGTACTTC
CASNPGLVSYEQYF
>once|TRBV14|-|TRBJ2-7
TGTGCCAGCAGCCAGACCGGGACAAGCAGCTCCTACGAGCAGTACTTC
CASSQTGTSSSYEQYF
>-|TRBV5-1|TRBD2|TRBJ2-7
TGCGCCAGCAGCTTGGGCGGGAGGGACGAGCAGTACTTC
CASSLGGRDEQYF
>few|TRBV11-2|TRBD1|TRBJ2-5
TGTGCCAGCAGCTTAGGTCCCGGGACAGGGGTAGAGACCCAGTACTTC
CASSLGPGTGVETQYF
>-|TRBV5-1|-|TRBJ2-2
TGCGCCAGCAGCTCCGAGATTAGATCTACCGGGGAGCTGTTTTTT
CASSSEIRSTGELFF
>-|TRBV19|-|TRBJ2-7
TGTGCCAGTAGTAAGTCGGACATCAACGAGCAGTACTTC
CASSKSDINEQYF
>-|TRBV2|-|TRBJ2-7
TGTGCCAGCAGTGAACAAGTATCATGGGGCTACCGCTCCTACGAGCAGTACTTC
CASSEQVSWGYRSYEQYF
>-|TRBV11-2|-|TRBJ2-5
TGTGCCAGCAGCCCGTACCAAGAGACCCAGTACTTC
CASSPYQETQYF
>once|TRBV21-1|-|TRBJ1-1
TGTGCCAGCAGCGTCTCGGGAGCCATGAACACTGAAGCTTTCTTT
CASSVSGAMNTEAFF
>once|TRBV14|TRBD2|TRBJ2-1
TGTGCCAGCAGCCAATTACTAGCGGGAGTGCAGTTCTTC
CASSQLLAGVQFF
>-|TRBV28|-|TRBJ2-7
TGTGCCAGCAGTTCCCCAGGGGCCGAGCAGTACTTC
CASSSPGAEQYF
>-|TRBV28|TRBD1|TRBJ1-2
TGTGCCAGCAGTCCGCCGGGACAGGGGACCGGCTACACCTTC
CASSPPGQGTGYTF
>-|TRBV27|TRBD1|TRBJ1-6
TGTGCCAGCGCCATCTCAGGACAGGCTAATTCACCCCTCCACTTT
CASAISGQANSPLHF
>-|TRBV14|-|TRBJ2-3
TGTGCCAGCAGCCAATTGCGGGAAACCCACAGAGATACGCAGTATTTT
CASSQLRETHRDTQYF
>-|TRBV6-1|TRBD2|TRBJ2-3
TGTGCCAGCAGTGAACTAGCGGGAGGATCAGATACGCAGTATTTT
CASSELAGGSDTQYF
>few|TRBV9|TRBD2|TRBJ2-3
TGTGCCAGCAGCAGGACTAGCGGGTTCACAGATACGCAGTATTTT
CASSRTSGFTDTQYF
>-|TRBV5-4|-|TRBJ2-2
TGTGCCAGCAGCTTGAGTGGTGGACAGAACACCGGGGAGCTGTTTTTT
CASSLSGGQNTGELFF
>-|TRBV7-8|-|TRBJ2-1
TGTGCCAGCAGCCTACTGATTTTGGGGGGTGAGCAGTTCTTC
CASSLLILGGEQFF
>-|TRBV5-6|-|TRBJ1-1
TGTGCCAGCAGCCGTTGGTCGGACAGAAACGCTTTCTTT
CASSRWSDRNAFF
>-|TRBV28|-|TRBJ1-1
TGTGCCACCCACAGGAACACTGAAGCTTTCTTT
CATHRNTEAFF
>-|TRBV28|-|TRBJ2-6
TGTGCCAGCACGCAAACACGTGGCTCTGGGGCCAACGTCCTGACTTTC
CASTQTRGSGANVLTF
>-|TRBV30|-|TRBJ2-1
TGTGCCTGGAGTACTAGCCTCAGCTCCTACAATGAGCAGTTCTTC
CAWSTSLSSYNEQFF
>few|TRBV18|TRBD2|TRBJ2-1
TGTGCCAGCTCACCACCCACTAGCGGGAGACCCCGGGATGAGCAGTTCTTC
CASSPPTSGRPRDEQFF
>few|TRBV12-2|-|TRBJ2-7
TGTGCAAGTCGCTTAGGCGGGACCACTTACTACGAGCAGTACTTC
CASRLGGTTYYEQYF
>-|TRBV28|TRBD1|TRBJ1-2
TGTGCCAGCAGTTTAACCCGACAGGGGGCGGGTGGCTACACCTTC
CASSLTRQGAGGYTF
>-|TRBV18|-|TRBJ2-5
TGTGCCAGCTCACCGGGGCAGGCCCCAGAGACCCAGTACTTC
CASSPGQAPETQYF
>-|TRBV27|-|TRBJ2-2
TGTGCCAGCGCTGCGGGCGCGGACACCGGGGAGCTGTTTTTT
CASAAGADTGELFF
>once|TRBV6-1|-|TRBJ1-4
TGTGCCAGCAGTGAGGGTAGACAGTTCCCGAATGAAAAACTGTTTTTT
CASSEGRQFPNEKLFF
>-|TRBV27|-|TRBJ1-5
TGTGCCAGCAGTTTAGGAGGTAGCAATCAGCCCCAGCATTTT
CASSLGGSNQPQHF
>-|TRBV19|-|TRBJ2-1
TGTGCCAGTAAAGTAGTTGGGAGTCTGCCCCACAATGAGCAGTTCTTC
CASKVVGSLPHNEQFF
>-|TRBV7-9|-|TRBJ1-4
TGTGCCAGCAGCACCAGCGCCCGGAAAGAAAAACTGTTTTTT
CASSTSARKEKLFF
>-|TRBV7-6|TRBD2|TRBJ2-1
TGTGCCAGCAGCTTAGCGACCGGGACTAGCCACAATGAGCAGTTCTTC
CASSLATGTSHNEQFF